This T cell receptor (beta chain) was recorded in a study of Ad26.COV2.S vaccination and SARS-CoV-2 variants (dated by TCRdb to the early 2020s). For the study in its entirety: Vaccine-arm donors were drawn from COV1001, a multicentre, randomized, double-blind, placebo-controlled phase I-IIa trial of Ad26.COV2.S in healthy adults. Blinding of investigators to trial group allocation was maintained during experiments and outcome assessment. The TCR-sequenced set comprised roughly 30 samples: 19 Ad26.COV2.S vaccine recipients, 5 placebo recipients and 8 SARS-CoV-2 convalescent individuals. The specificity and breadth of SARS-CoV-2-reactive T cell receptors after Ad26.COV2.S vaccination were assessed by TCRbeta repertoire sequencing. Ad26.COV2.S was administered intramuscularly at a dose of 5x10^10 or 1x10^11 viral particles, either as one shot or as two shots given 56 days apart. Trial participants were randomized into five groups of five: low-dose or high-dose Ad26.COV2.S given once or twice, or placebo on both occasions. The investigation overall reported the following: The study lacked the statistical power to compare responses across vaccine doses or regimens. Spike-specific TCR breadth was higher in Ad26.COV2.S recipients than in placebo recipients (P = 0.0014). After vaccination, spike-specific CD8+ and CD4+ T cell responses were reported to show substantial breadth. It was noted by the authors that total T cell responses may have been underestimated by the TCR breadth and depth analyses. Non-spike TCR breadth was comparable between vaccine and placebo recipients, consistent with the vaccine containing only spike.

The immunoSEQ Assay was used to sequence TCRbeta CDR3 regions. After extraction, genomic DNA underwent amplification by bias-controlled multiplex PCR, followed by high-throughput sequencing. Under the source paper's analysis protocol: To quantify the absolute abundance of every unique TCRbeta CDR3 region, sequences were collapsed and filtered. T cell fraction was estimated by normalization of TCRbeta template counts to usable DNA, with usable DNA being measured through amplification of reference genes present in all nucleated cells. Repertoire TCRs were annotated as SARS-CoV-2-specific by exact matching of V gene, CDR3 amino acid sequence and J gene to a known reactive TCR set. MIRA supplied the reference SARS-CoV-2 TCR set, which was filtered for enrichment in COVID-19-positive ImmuneCODE repertoires so that public or cross-reactive TCRs were removed. Based on the MIRA antigens, annotated TCRs were further analysed at the level of specific ORF or position within ORF. Breadth was defined as the number of annotated unique rearrangements divided by the total number of unique productive rearrangements, and depth was defined as the summed frequency of the annotated unique rearrangements. Group comparisons of TCR breadth used two-sided Wilcoxon rank-sum tests. TCRdb carries this immuneACCESS record with in-frame sequences only. Its versions omit some clonotypes, under half of them owing to an unresolved V gene in the studies checked, with the rest unexplained. V and J calls plus clone size are reproduced from that table; the DNA served to infer D and trimming. Across this sample there are about 350,000 clones, with 88% seen only once. Around 6.4% of the sample is held by the ten biggest clonotypes.

As regards this clone: Its antigen has not been determined. Base qualities are not recorded, but no much larger clone differs from it by a single base.

The junction carries 11 bases between V and J, which are trimmed by 1 base and 7 bases respectively. The germline V gene provides CDR1 SGHVS and CDR2 FQNEAQ. Spanning cysteine to phenylalanine, the CDR3 consists of 13 amino acids. Just the 39-base CDR3 DNA is kept, in frame starting at base 1. The treatment or condition label on this specimen signifies: over 15 received Ad26.COV2.S at low or high dose, single or two shots; 5 received placebo; per-sample allocation not given. Repertoires of vaccine and placebo recipients were sequenced from samples collected on day 63 after the first injection. Cohort 1b enrolled about two dozen adults aged 18-55 years at a single site in Boston, USA, between 29 July and 7 August 2020. As a vaccine, Ad26.COV2.S was a replication-incompetent adenovirus type 26 vector that expressed a prefusion-stabilized SARS-CoV-2 spike protein derived from the original Wuhan strain.

The sequence joins TRBV7-8 to TRBJ2-7, with no D gene named confidently. The TCR sequence derives from a person aged 18-65 years who received the Ad26.COV2.S COVID-19 vaccine or a placebo. The sample in question was peripheral blood, obtained in a trial of Ad26.COV2.S vaccine versus placebo. At the DNA level, the sequence is TGTGCCAGCAGCTTAGGTCTAAATAAGGAGCAGTACTTC. The translation is CASSLGLNKEQYF.